The rows below give T cell receptor beta chains drawn from one sample of a study of cytomegalovirus exposure and HLA in healthy donors. Generated by immunoSEQ multiplex PCR, the TCRdb table keeps only in-frame clones and is missing some. This sample's table reports 65,000 to 85,000 clones. The specimen sequenced was PBMCs. The source is a female donor in good health and CMV-seropositive. CDR3s include the opening cysteine and the closing phenylalanine or tryptophan. Fields, in order: D gene, V gene, clone size, J gene, CDR3 protein, CDR3 DNA. A D gene is named only where the DNA matches it firmly. The size entry is marked missing in some rows and otherwise reads once, few, many or a size class.

d_call: TRBD1; v_call: TRBV4-3; clone_size: NA; j_call: TRBJ1-1; cdr3_aa: CASSQDAPRGPEAFF; cdr3_nt: TGCGCCAGCAGCCAAGATGCCCCAAGGGGGCCTGAAGCTTTCTTT
d_call: NA; v_call: TRBV6-5; clone_size: NA; j_call: TRBJ1-6; cdr3_aa: CASSYSIPQGSPLHF; cdr3_nt: TGTGCCAGCAGTTACTCGATCCCACAGGGTTCACCCCTCCACTTT
d_call: TRBD2; v_call: TRBV4-3; clone_size: NA; j_call: TRBJ2-3; cdr3_aa: CASSQRGGGDTQYF; cdr3_nt: TGCGCCAGCAGCCAGCGAGGCGGGGGAGATACGCAGTATTTT
d_call: TRBD1; v_call: TRBV9; clone_size: NA; j_call: TRBJ2-7; cdr3_aa: CASSAGQGWSGEQYF; cdr3_nt: TGTGCCAGCAGCGCGGGACAGGGTTGGAGTGGCGAGCAGTACTTC
d_call: TRBD1; v_call: TRBV5-6; clone_size: NA; j_call: TRBJ2-7; cdr3_aa: CASSLAQGAGEQYF; cdr3_nt: TGTGCCAGCAGCTTGGCGCAGGGGGCCGGTGAGCAGTACTTC
d_call: NA; v_call: TRBV9; clone_size: NA; j_call: TRBJ2-3; cdr3_aa: CASSSSSGTDTQYF; cdr3_nt: TGTGCCAGCAGCTCAAGTAGCGGCACAGATACGCAGTATTTT
d_call: NA; v_call: TRBV4-1; clone_size: NA; j_call: TRBJ2-2; cdr3_aa: CASSPRDFGFAGELFF; cdr3_nt: TGCGCCAGCAGCCCAAGAGATTTCGGGTTCGCCGGGGAGCTGTTTTTT
d_call: TRBD1; v_call: TRBV18; clone_size: NA; j_call: TRBJ1-1; cdr3_aa: CASRTTGDTEAFF; cdr3_nt: TGTGCCAGCCGGACGACAGGGGACACTGAAGCTTTCTTT
d_call: TRBD2; v_call: TRBV30; clone_size: NA; j_call: TRBJ2-7; cdr3_aa: CAWSGRRASGGTYEQYF; cdr3_nt: TGTGCCTGGAGCGGCAGGAGGGCAAGCGGGGGGACCTACGAGCAGTACTTC
d_call: NA; v_call: TRBV28; clone_size: NA; j_call: TRBJ1-1; cdr3_aa: CASSLGSGTEAFF; cdr3_nt: TGTGCCAGCAGTTTAGGGTCGGGGACTGAAGCTTTCTTT
d_call: TRBD1; v_call: TRBV30; clone_size: NA; j_call: TRBJ2-2; cdr3_aa: CAWGTVNTGELFF; cdr3_nt: TGTGCCTGGGGGACAGTGAACACCGGGGAGCTGTTTTTT
d_call: TRBD1; v_call: TRBV5-1; clone_size: NA; j_call: TRBJ2-1; cdr3_aa: CASSLTQGQGYNEQFF; cdr3_nt: TGCGCCAGCAGCTTGACGCAGGGACAGGGGTACAATGAGCAGTTCTTC
d_call: NA; v_call: TRBV6-5; clone_size: NA; j_call: TRBJ1-6; cdr3_aa: CASSNSGADNSPLHF; cdr3_nt: TGTGCCAGCAGTAACTCAGGGGCGGACAATTCACCCCTCCACTTT
d_call: NA; v_call: TRBV29-1; clone_size: NA; j_call: TRBJ2-5; cdr3_aa: CSAGLSAKTQYF; cdr3_nt: TGCAGCGCTGGACTAAGTGCAAAGACCCAGTACTTC
d_call: NA; v_call: TRBV13; clone_size: NA; j_call: TRBJ2-7; cdr3_aa: CASSFKVEEVTSF; cdr3_nt: TGTGCCAGCAGCTTTAAGGTCGAGGAGGTCACCTCCTTC
d_call: TRBD1; v_call: TRBV5-4; clone_size: NA; j_call: TRBJ2-7; cdr3_aa: CASSLSPGTENYEQYF; cdr3_nt: TGTGCCAGCAGCTTGTCCCCCGGGACAGAGAACTACGAGCAGTACTTC
d_call: NA; v_call: TRBV19; clone_size: NA; j_call: TRBJ2-7; cdr3_aa: CASSIDLNRVGEQYF; cdr3_nt: TGTGCCAGTAGTATAGATCTGAACAGGGTGGGTGAGCAGTACTTC
d_call: NA; v_call: TRBV5-1; clone_size: NA; j_call: TRBJ2-5; cdr3_aa: CASSFEGEETQYF; cdr3_nt: TGCGCCAGCAGCTTTGAGGGAGAAGAGACCCAGTACTTC
d_call: NA; v_call: TRBV4-1; clone_size: NA; j_call: TRBJ1-2; cdr3_aa: CASSQDIISANGYTF; cdr3_nt: TGCGCCAGCAGCCAAGATATTATCTCTGCTAATGGCTACACCTTC
d_call: TRBD2; v_call: TRBV7-9; clone_size: NA; j_call: TRBJ2-7; cdr3_aa: CASSWTSGLSYEQYF; cdr3_nt: TGTGCCAGCAGCTGGACTAGCGGACTCTCCTACGAGCAGTACTTC
d_call: NA; v_call: TRBV9; clone_size: NA; j_call: TRBJ2-5; cdr3_aa: CASSDPRGGPQETQYF; cdr3_nt: TGTGCCAGCAGCGACCCGCGGGGAGGACCGCAAGAGACCCAGTACTTC
d_call: TRBD2; v_call: TRBV7-2; clone_size: NA; j_call: TRBJ2-3; cdr3_aa: CASSFASGRGTDTQYF; cdr3_nt: TGTGCCAGCAGCTTCGCTAGCGGGAGGGGCACAGATACGCAGTATTTT
d_call: TRBD1; v_call: TRBV15; clone_size: NA; j_call: TRBJ1-4; cdr3_aa: CATSRAFGGTANEKLFF; cdr3_nt: TGTGCCACCAGCAGAGCGTTCGGCGGGACAGCTAATGAAAAACTGTTTTTT
d_call: TRBD2; v_call: TRBV28; clone_size: NA; j_call: TRBJ2-3; cdr3_aa: CASRPTSSGTIGDTQYF; cdr3_nt: TGTGCCAGCAGACCCACTAGTAGCGGGACGATTGGGGATACGCAGTATTTT
d_call: NA; v_call: TRBV29-1; clone_size: NA; j_call: TRBJ1-1; cdr3_aa: CSVGPGWVVTEAFF; cdr3_nt: TGCAGCGTTGGGCCAGGCTGGGTGGTCACTGAAGCTTTCTTT
d_call: TRBD2; v_call: TRBV28; clone_size: NA; j_call: TRBJ2-1; cdr3_aa: CASSSGGISYNEQFF; cdr3_nt: TGTGCCAGCAGTAGCGGGGGGATTTCCTACAATGAGCAGTTCTTC
d_call: NA; v_call: TRBV5-6; clone_size: NA; j_call: TRBJ1-5; cdr3_aa: CASSLSRVDSNQPQHF; cdr3_nt: TGTGCCAGCAGCTTGTCAAGAGTTGATAGCAATCAGCCCCAGCATTTT
d_call: NA; v_call: TRBV7-9; clone_size: NA; j_call: TRBJ2-6; cdr3_aa: CASSLAGMGASSGANVLTF; cdr3_nt: TGTGCCAGCAGCTTAGCGGGTATGGGCGCGTCCTCTGGGGCCAACGTCCTGACTTTC
d_call: TRBD1; v_call: TRBV28; clone_size: NA; j_call: TRBJ2-7; cdr3_aa: CAAEAQGQPPYEQYF; cdr3_nt: TGTGCCGCTGAGGCCCAGGGACAGCCCCCCTACGAGCAGTACTTC
d_call: NA; v_call: TRBV6-5; clone_size: NA; j_call: TRBJ1-1; cdr3_aa: CASSYARGNTEAFF; cdr3_nt: TGTGCCAGCAGTTACGCTCGGGGGAACACTGAAGCTTTCTTT
d_call: NA; v_call: TRBV28; clone_size: NA; j_call: TRBJ1-6; cdr3_aa: CASSRQVVNSPLHF; cdr3_nt: TGTGCCAGCAGTCGACAGGTAGTCAATTCACCCCTCCACTTT
d_call: NA; v_call: TRBV5-6; clone_size: NA; j_call: TRBJ1-1; cdr3_aa: CASSFVGPNTEAFF; cdr3_nt: TGTGCCAGCAGCTTCGTTGGGCCGAACACTGAAGCTTTCTTT
d_call: TRBD1; v_call: TRBV30; clone_size: NA; j_call: TRBJ1-2; cdr3_aa: CAWDATGGAGGYTF; cdr3_nt: TGTGCCTGGGATGCAACAGGGGGCGCGGGGGGCTACACCTTC
d_call: TRBD1; v_call: TRBV6-5; clone_size: NA; j_call: TRBJ1-1; cdr3_aa: CASSYGTGTPTEAFF; cdr3_nt: TGTGCCAGCAGTTACGGGACAGGAACTCCTACTGAAGCTTTCTTT
d_call: TRBD2; v_call: TRBV5-4; clone_size: NA; j_call: TRBJ2-7; cdr3_aa: CASSRGLAGGTYEQYF; cdr3_nt: TGTGCCAGCAGCCGCGGACTAGCGGGGGGAACCTACGAGCAGTACTTC
d_call: TRBD2; v_call: TRBV6-1; clone_size: medium-sized; j_call: TRBJ2-7; cdr3_aa: CASSPLAGSGYEQYF; cdr3_nt: TGTGCCAGCAGTCCTCTAGCGGGCTCGGGCTACGAGCAGTACTTC
d_call: TRBD2; v_call: TRBV30; clone_size: NA; j_call: TRBJ2-3; cdr3_aa: CAWGAGVEDTQYF; cdr3_nt: TGTGCCTGGGGAGCGGGAGTAGAAGATACGCAGTATTTT
d_call: NA; v_call: TRBV5-1; clone_size: NA; j_call: TRBJ2-2; cdr3_aa: CASRKTGTSNTGELFF; cdr3_nt: TGCGCCAGCAGGAAGACTGGTACCTCGAACACCGGGGAGCTGTTTTTT
d_call: NA; v_call: TRBV5-1; clone_size: NA; j_call: TRBJ1-4; cdr3_aa: CASSPTGVTNEKLFF; cdr3_nt: TGCGCCAGCAGCCCGACCGGGGTAACTAATGAAAAACTGTTTTTT
d_call: TRBD2; v_call: TRBV9; clone_size: NA; j_call: TRBJ2-3; cdr3_aa: CASSAPGLAGGDTDTQYF; cdr3_nt: TGTGCCAGCAGCGCCCCGGGACTAGCGGGGGGGGATACAGATACGCAGTATTTT
d_call: TRBD1; v_call: TRBV7-9; clone_size: NA; j_call: TRBJ1-1; cdr3_aa: CASSEQGFEAFF; cdr3_nt: TGTGCCAGCAGCGAACAGGGGTTTGAAGCTTTCTTT
d_call: NA; v_call: TRBV18; clone_size: NA; j_call: TRBJ1-1; cdr3_aa: CASSLQGPRSMNTEAFF; cdr3_nt: TGTGCCAGCTCACTCCAGGGCCCCCGAAGTATGAACACTGAAGCTTTCTTT
d_call: TRBD1; v_call: TRBV5-6; clone_size: NA; j_call: TRBJ2-5; cdr3_aa: CASSLSGQGGETQYF; cdr3_nt: TGTGCCAGCAGCTTGTCAGGACAGGGTGGGGAGACCCAGTACTTC
d_call: TRBD2; v_call: TRBV5-4; clone_size: NA; j_call: TRBJ2-1; cdr3_aa: CASSLAGGLDEQFF; cdr3_nt: TGTGCCAGCAGCTTGGCGGGGGGGCTCGATGAGCAGTTCTTC
d_call: TRBD1; v_call: TRBV5-4; clone_size: NA; j_call: TRBJ1-1; cdr3_aa: CASSTRRQGVAAEAFF; cdr3_nt: TGTGCCAGCAGCACCCGACGGCAGGGGGTCGCGGCTGAAGCTTTCTTT
d_call: TRBD2; v_call: TRBV19; clone_size: NA; j_call: TRBJ2-3; cdr3_aa: CASSRARSGGASDTQYF; cdr3_nt: TGTGCCAGTAGTAGGGCCCGTAGCGGGGGGGCTTCAGATACGCAGTATTTT
d_call: NA; v_call: TRBV4-1; clone_size: NA; j_call: TRBJ2-7; cdr3_aa: CASSQGIATYEQYF; cdr3_nt: TGCGCCAGCAGCCAAGGGATAGCTACCTACGAGCAGTACTTC